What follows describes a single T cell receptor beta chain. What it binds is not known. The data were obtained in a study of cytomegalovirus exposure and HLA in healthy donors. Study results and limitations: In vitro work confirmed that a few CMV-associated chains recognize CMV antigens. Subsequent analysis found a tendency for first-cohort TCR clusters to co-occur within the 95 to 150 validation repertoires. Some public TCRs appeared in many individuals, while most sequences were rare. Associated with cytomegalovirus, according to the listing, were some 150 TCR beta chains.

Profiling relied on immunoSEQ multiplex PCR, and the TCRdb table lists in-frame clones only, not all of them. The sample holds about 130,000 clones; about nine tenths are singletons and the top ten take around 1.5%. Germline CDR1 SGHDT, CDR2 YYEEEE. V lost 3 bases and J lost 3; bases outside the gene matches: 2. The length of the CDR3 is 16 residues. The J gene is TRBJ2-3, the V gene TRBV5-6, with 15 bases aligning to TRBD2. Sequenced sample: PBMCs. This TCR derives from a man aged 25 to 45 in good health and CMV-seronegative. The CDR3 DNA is TGTGCCAGCAGCTCGGGGACTAGCGGGAGGACAGATACGCAGTATTTT. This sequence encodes CASSSGTSGRTDTQYF.